Sequencing of this T cell receptor beta chain was carried out in a study of PD-1 blockade in classical Hodgkin lymphoma. Generated by immunoSEQ multiplex PCR, the TCRdb table keeps only in-frame clones and is missing some. Of nearly 20,000 clones listed, approximately 82% are singletons. As concerns this clone: The antigen is not known.

Time point described: cycle 4 day 1 (C4D1), after 6 weeks of nivolumab. With no exception, relapse followed autologous stem cell transplantation in all patients, and brentuximab vedotin exposure varied. The CD4+ T cells used were purified from thawed PBMCs through magnetic negative selection. The CDR3 is 16 amino acids. Germline values: CDR1 SGHTA, CDR2 FQGNSA. V lost 2 bases and J lost 6, with 18 bases in between. Overall study findings and caveats: Patients who responded completely had about the same baseline diversity as newly diagnosed patients. CD4+ TCR diversity, unlike CD8+, climbed significantly by C4D1. The drivers behind the repertoire differences, possibly disease activity or prior therapy, remain undefined.

The receptor was isolated from a human donor with classical Hodgkin lymphoma. Sequenced here: CD4+ T cells from blood, sampled before the fourth cycle of nivolumab. The J gene is TRBJ2-3, the V gene TRBV7-2; tentative D call: TRBD1 (7 bases). CDR3: CASSLMAGGRGDTQYF. CDR3 DNA sequence: TGTGCCAGCAGCTTAATGGCCGGGGGCAGGGGGGATACGCAGTATTTT.